These T cell receptor beta chains were read from a single sample in a study of blood T cells in healthy people across ages. TCRdb re-called the 5' RACE reads through MiXCR, storing one row per CDR3 protein. The table lists over 1,300,000 distinct CDR3 sequences, roughly 59% of them singletons, with 6.5% to 8% in the top ten. Specimen: blood. These receptor sequences come from a man younger than 35 in good health. Both conserved end residues are part of each CDR3.

v_gene,CDR3aa
TRBV5-1,CASSLEPGTGYYEQYF
TRBV12-3/TRBV12-4,CASRPRGGGSSDTQYF
TRBV4-2,CASSHVIMTGGEKLFF
TRBV28,CASTPGQDTGELFF
TRBV18,CASSPRWEEAYNEQFF
TRBV4-1,CASSQGQGVAQETQYF
TRBV4-1,CASSQRATVEIQETQYF
TRBV27,CASSTSHEGPGNYGYTF
TRBV10-3,CAISEQEETQYF
TRBV6-5,CASSPQRAGISYEQYF
TRBV12-3/TRBV12-4,CASSPSGTNQPQHF
TRBV20-1,CSAERQGILKTQYF
TRBV12-3/TRBV12-4,CASRSGGIEAFF
TRBV4-1,CASSQGVSSPIYGYTF
TRBV24-1,CATSDPTPPGKINEKLFF
TRBV2,CASWIGQIEYNEQFF
TRBV29-1,CSAHSTTGTSGREFTDTQYF
TRBV2,CASSEADFVARGTEAFF
TRBV29-1,CSVGNREIAYEQYF
TRBV5-6,CASSSGLAGGPGTDTQYF
TRBV20-1,CSAHPRDRVFNEQFF
TRBV20-1,CSARGLPFQETQYF
TRBV6-2/TRBV6-3,CASSYERAGPPYNEQFF
TRBV12-3/TRBV12-4,CASSYQGFSYNEQFF